This entry lists 5 T cell receptor beta chains sequenced from one sample in a study of shared clonotypes between healthy human individuals. Only in-frame clones appear in the TCRdb table, and some are missing; sequencing was by immunoSEQ multiplex PCR. The table has some 1.4 million clones, approximately 97% seen once; the top ten hold roughly 1.2%. The source material was naive CD4+ T cells sorted from blood. As to subset: CD45RA+ positively selected. Receptor source: a man between 25 and 39 years old in good health.

The chain has TRBV7-9 and TRBJ2-7; no firm D call. The CDR3 totals 14 residues. Germline values: CDR1 SEHNR, CDR2 FQNEAQ (reference sequence). The V end was cut by 0 bases, the J end by 4 bases, with 10 bases between. The chain's CDR3 is CASSLAGVRYEQYF. CDR3 in DNA: TGTGCCAGCAGCTTAGCAGGAGTTAGGTACGAGCAGTACTTC.

The rearrangement joins TRBV5-4 to TRBJ2-3, with 10 positions matching TRBD2. Germline CDR1 SGHNT, CDR2 YYREEE (reference sequence). V shed 4 bases, J shed 5 bases, and the junction held 10 bases outside the gene matches. The CDR3 length is 16 residues. CDR3 in amino acids: CASSPYSGRAGDTQYF. In nucleotides, the CDR3 is TGTGCCAGCAGCCCCTACAGCGGGAGGGCCGGAGATACGCAGTATTTT.

CDR3 nucleotide sequence: TGTGCCAGCAGCTTAAATGCGAACACTGAAGCTTTCTTT. Translated: CASSLNANTEAFF. The chain carries TRBV7-3 and TRBJ1-1, with D unresolved. The V end was cut by 1 base, the J end by 1 base, with 4 bases between. The CDR3 covers 13 residues. Germline lookup yields CDR1 SGHTA and CDR2 FQGTGA.

The rearrangement uses TRBV30 and TRBJ2-7, with 8 bases aligning to TRBD1. CDR3 length equals 11 residues. Germline V gene sequence: CDR1 GTSNPN, CDR2 SVGIG (reference sequence). The J segment lost 2 bases and the V segment lost 8 bases, leaving 2 bases of the junction unmatched. Here the CDR3 reads CAADRAYEQYF. DNA for the CDR3: TGTGCCGCGGACAGGGCCTACGAGCAGTACTTC.

The J gene is TRBJ2-2, the V gene TRBV27, with D unclear. The CDR3 is made up of 15 amino acids. V was clipped by 1 base and J by 0 bases, with 6 bases between them. The germline gives CDR1 MNHEY, CDR2 SMNVEV (reference sequence). The CDR3 spells CASSLFRTNTGELFF. The CDR3 nucleotides are TGTGCCAGCAGTTTATTCCGCACGAACACCGGGGAGCTGTTTTTT.